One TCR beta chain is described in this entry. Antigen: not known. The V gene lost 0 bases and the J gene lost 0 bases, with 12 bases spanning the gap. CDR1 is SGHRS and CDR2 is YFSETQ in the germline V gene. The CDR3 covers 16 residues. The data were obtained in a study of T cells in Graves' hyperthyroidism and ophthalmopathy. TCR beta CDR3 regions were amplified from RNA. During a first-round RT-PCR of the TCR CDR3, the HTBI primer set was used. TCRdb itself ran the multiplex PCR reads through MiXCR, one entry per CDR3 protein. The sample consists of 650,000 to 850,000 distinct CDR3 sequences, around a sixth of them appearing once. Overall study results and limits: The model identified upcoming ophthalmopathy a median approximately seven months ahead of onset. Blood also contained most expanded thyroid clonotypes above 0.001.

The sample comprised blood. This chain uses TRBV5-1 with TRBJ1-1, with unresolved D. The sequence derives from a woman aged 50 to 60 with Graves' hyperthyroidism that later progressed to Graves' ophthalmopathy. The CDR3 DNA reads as TGCGCCAGCAGCTTGGCCGGGGTTGGAATGAACACTGAAGCTTTCTTT. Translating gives CASSLAGVGMNTEAFF. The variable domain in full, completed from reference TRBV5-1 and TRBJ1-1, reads KAGVTQTPRYLIKTRGQQVTLSCSPISGHRSVSWYQQTPGQGLQFLFEYFSETQRNKGNFPGRFSGRQFSNSRSEMNVSTLELGDSALYLCASSLAGVGMNTEAFFGQGTRLTVV.